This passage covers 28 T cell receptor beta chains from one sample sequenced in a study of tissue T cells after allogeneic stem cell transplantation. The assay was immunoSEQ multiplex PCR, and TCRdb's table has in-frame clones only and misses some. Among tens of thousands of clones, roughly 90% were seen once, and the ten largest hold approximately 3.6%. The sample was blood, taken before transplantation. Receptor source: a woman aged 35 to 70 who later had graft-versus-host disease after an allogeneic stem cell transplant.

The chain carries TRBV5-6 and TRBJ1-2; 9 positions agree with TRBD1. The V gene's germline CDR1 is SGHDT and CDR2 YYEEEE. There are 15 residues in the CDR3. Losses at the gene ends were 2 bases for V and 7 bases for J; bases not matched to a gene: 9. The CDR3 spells CASSFLTGGDTGYTF. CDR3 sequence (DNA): TGTGCCAGCAGCTTTCTGACAGGGGGTGATACTGGCTACACCTTC.

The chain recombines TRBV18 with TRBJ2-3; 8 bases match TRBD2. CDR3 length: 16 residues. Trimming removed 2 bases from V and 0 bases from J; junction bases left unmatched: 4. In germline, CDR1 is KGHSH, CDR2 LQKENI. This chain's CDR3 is CASSPNLAGSTDTQYF. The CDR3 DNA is TGTGCCAGCTCACCAAACCTAGCGGGTAGCACAGATACGCAGTATTTT.

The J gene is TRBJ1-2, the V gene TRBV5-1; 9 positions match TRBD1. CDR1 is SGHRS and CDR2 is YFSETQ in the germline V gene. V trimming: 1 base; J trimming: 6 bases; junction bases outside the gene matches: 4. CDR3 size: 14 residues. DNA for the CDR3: TGCGCCAGCAGCTTGTGGGGACAGGGAAATGGCTACACCTTC. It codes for CASSLWGQGNGYTF.

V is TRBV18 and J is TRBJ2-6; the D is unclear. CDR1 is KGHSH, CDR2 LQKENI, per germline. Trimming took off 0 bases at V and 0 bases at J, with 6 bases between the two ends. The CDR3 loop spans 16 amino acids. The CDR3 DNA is TGTGCCAGCTCACCACCGTTGCACTCTGGGGCCAACGTCCTGACTTTC. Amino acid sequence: CASSPPLHSGANVLTF. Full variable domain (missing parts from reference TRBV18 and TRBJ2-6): NAGVMQNPRHLVRRRGQEARLRCSPMKGHSHVYWYRQLPEEGLKFMVYLQKENIIDESGMPKERFSAEFPKEGPSILRIQQVVRGDSAAYFCASSPPLHSGANVLTFGAGSRLTVL.

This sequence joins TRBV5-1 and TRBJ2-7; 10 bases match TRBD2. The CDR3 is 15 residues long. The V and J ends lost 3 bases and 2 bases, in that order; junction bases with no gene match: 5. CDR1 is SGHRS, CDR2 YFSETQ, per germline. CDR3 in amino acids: CASSYGLAETYEQYF. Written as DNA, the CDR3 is TGCGCCAGCAGCTACGGACTAGCGGAAACCTACGAGCAGTACTTC.

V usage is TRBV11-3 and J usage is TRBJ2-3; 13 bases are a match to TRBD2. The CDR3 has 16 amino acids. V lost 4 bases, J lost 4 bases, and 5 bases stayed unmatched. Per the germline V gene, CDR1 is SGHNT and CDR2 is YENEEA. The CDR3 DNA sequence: TGTGCCAGCAGCTCTCGGACTAGCGGGAGTTCAGATACGCAGTATTTT. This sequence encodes CASSSRTSGSSDTQYF. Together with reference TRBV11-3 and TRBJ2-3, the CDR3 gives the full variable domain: EAGVVQSPRYKIIEKKQPVAFWCNPISGHNTLYWYLQNLGQGPELLIRYENEEAVDDSQLPKDRFSAERLKGVDSTLKIQPAELGDSAVYLCASSSRTSGSSDTQYFGPGTRLTVL.

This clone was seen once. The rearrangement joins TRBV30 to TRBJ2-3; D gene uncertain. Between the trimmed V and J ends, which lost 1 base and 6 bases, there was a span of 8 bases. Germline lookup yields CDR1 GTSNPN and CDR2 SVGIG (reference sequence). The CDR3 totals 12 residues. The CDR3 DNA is TGTGCCTGGAGTGGGAATGGGGATACGCAGTATTTT. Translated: CAWSGNGDTQYF.

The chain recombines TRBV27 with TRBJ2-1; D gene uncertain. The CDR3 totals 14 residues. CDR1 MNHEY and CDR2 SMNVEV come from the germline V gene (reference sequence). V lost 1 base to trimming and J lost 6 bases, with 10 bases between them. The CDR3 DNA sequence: TGTGCCAGCAGTTTATGGGCGGATGGCAATGAGCAGTTCTTC. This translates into CASSLWADGNEQFF.

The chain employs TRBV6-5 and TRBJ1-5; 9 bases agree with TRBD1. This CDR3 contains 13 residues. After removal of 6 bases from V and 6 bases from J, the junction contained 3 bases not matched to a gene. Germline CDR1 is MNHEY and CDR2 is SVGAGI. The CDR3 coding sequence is TGTGCCAGCAGCCGGGACAGGGTTCAGCCCCAGCATTTT. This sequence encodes CASSRDRVQPQHF.

The CDR3 reads CASSLDQSSYNEQFF. The CDR3 coding sequence is TGTGCCAGCAGCTTAGACCAAAGCTCCTACAATGAGCAGTTCTTC. This chain uses TRBV11-1 with TRBJ2-1; D unclear. This CDR3 comprises 15 residues. Germline CDR1 reads SGHAT; CDR2 reads FQDESV (reference sequence). The germline V and J ends were trimmed by 1 base and 0 bases, with 7 bases remaining between them. Full variable domain (remainder filled in from reference TRBV11-1 and TRBJ2-1): EAEVAQSPRYKITEKSQAVAFWCDPISGHATLYWYRQILGQGPELLVQFQDESVVDDSQLPKDRFSAERLKGVDSTLKIQPAELGDSAMYLCASSLDQSSYNEQFFGPGTRLTVL.

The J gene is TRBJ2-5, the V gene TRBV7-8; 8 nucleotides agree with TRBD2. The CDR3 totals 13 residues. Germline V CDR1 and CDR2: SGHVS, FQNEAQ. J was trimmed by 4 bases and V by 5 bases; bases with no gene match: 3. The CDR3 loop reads CASSPTSGETQYF. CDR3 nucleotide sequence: TGTGCCAGCAGCCCAACTAGCGGAGAGACCCAGTACTTC.

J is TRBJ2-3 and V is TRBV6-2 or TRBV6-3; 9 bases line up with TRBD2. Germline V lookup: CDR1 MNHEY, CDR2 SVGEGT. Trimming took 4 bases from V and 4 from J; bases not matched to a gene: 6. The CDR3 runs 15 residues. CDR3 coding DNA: TGTGCCAGCAGTTCCCCAGCGGGAGGCCCAGATACGCAGTATTTT. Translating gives CASSSPAGGPDTQYF.

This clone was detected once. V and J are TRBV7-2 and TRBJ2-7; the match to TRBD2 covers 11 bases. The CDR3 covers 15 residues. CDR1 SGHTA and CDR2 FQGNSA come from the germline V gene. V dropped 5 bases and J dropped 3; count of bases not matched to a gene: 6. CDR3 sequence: CASSANSGRVYEQYF. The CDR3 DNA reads TGTGCCAGCAGCGCTAATAGCGGGAGGGTCTACGAGCAGTACTTC.

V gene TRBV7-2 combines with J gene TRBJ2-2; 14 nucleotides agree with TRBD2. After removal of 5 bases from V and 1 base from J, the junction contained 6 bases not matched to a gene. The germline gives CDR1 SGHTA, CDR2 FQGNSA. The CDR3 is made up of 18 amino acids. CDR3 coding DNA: TGTGCCAGCAGCCTCTGGACTAGCGGGAGGATGAACACCGGGGAGCTGTTTTTT. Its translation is CASSLWTSGRMNTGELFF.

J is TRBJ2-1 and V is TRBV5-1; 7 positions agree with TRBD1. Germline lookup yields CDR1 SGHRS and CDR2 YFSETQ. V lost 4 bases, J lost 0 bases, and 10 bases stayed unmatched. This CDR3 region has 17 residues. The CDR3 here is CASSPTGDRPSYNEQFF. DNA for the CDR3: TGCGCCAGCAGCCCAACAGGGGACCGACCCTCCTACAATGAGCAGTTCTTC.

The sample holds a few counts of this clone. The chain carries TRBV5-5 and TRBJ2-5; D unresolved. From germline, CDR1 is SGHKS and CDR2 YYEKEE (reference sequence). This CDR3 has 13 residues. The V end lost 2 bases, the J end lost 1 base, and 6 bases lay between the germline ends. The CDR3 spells CASSFETQETQYF. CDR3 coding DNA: TGTGCCAGCAGCTTCGAGACCCAAGAGACCCAGTACTTC.

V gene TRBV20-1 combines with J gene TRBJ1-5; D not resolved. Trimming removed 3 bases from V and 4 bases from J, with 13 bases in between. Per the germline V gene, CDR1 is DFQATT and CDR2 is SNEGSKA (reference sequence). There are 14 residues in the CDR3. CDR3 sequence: CSASNFRTNQPQHF. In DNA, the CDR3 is TGCAGTGCTAGTAACTTCCGGACGAATCAGCCCCAGCATTTT.

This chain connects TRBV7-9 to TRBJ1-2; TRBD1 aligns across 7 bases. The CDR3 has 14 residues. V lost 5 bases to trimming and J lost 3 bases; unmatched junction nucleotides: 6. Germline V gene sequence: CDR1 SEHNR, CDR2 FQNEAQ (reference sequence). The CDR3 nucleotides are TGTGCCAGCAGCCCGCCCGGGACAGACTATGGCTACACCTTC. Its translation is CASSPPGTDYGYTF.

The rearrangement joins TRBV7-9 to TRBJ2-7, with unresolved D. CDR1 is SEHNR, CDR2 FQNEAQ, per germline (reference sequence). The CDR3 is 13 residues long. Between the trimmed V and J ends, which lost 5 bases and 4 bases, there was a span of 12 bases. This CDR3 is CASSVRDRYEQYF. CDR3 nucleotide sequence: TGTGCCAGCAGCGTACGAGACCGGTACGAGCAGTACTTC.

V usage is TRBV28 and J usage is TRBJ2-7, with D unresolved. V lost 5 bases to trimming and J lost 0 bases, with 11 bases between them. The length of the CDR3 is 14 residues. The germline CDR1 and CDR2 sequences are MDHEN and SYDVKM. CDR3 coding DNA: TGTGCCAGCAGTCTCCAGCAGAGCTCCTACGAGCAGTACTTC. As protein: CASSLQQSSYEQYF.

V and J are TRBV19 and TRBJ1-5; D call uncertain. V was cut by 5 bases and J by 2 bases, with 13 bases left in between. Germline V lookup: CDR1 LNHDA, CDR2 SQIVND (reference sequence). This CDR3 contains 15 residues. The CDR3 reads CASSLGREGNQPQHF. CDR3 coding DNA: TGTGCCAGTAGTTTGGGTCGGGAAGGCAATCAGCCCCAGCATTTT.

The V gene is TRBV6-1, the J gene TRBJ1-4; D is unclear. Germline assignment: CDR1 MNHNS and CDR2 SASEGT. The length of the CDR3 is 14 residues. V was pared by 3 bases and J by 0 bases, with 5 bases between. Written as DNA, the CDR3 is TGTGCCAGCAGTGAGGGGACAACTAATGAAAAACTGTTTTTT. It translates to CASSEGTTNEKLFF.

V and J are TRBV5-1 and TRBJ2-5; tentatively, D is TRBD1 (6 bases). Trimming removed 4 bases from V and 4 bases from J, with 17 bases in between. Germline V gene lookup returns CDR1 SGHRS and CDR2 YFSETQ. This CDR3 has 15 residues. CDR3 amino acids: CASSRRGGRGETQYF. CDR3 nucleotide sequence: TGCGCCAGCAGCCGCAGGGGCGGTCGGGGAGAGACCCAGTACTTC.

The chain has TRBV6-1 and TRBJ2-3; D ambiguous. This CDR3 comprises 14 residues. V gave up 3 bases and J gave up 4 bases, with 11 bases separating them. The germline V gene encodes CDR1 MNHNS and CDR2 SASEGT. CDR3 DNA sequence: TGTGCCAGCAGTGAGTCGAGAGGAGCAGATACGCAGTATTTT. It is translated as CASSESRGADTQYF.

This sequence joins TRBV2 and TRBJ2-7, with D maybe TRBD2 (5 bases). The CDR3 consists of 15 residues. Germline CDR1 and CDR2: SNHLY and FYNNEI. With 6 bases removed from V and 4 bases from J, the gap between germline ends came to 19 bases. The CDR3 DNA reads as TGTGCCAGCAGGACGGAGGAGTCTGCATCTTACGAGCAGTACTTC. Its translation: CASRTEESASYEQYF.

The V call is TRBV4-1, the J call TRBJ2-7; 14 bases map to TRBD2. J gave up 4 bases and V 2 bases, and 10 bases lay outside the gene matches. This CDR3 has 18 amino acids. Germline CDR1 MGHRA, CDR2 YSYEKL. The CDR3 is CASSQTPGTSGRAYEQYF. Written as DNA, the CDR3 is TGCGCCAGCAGCCAAACCCCCGGGACTAGCGGGAGAGCGTACGAGCAGTACTTC.

CDR3 in DNA: TGCGCCAGCAGCCTCAGACTAGCGGGAGACGAGCAGTACTTC. Translating it yields CASSLRLAGDEQYF. V usage is TRBV4-1 and J usage is TRBJ2-7, with TRBD2 identical over 12 bases. The V segment lost 4 bases and the J segment 5 bases; nucleotides outside the gene matches: 3. Germline V CDR1 and CDR2: MGHRA, YSYEKL. The CDR3 has 14 residues.

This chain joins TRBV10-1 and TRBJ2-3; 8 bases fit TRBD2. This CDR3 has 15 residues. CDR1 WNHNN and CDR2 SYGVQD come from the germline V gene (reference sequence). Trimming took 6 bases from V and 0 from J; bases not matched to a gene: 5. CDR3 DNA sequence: TGCGCCAGCAGCGATAGCGGGATAAGCACAGATACGCAGTATTTT. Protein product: CASSDSGISTDTQYF.